This is a list of T cell receptor beta chains from one sample in a study of human T cells and chemical hapten exposure. TCRdb processed the RACE reads anew with MiXCR; each CDR3 protein has one entry. In the table there are 55,000 to 80,000 distinct CDR3 sequences, 9.5% to 12% of which are singletons. The sample here was whole blood, taken in connection with sensitization to the hapten diphenylcyclopropenone (DPC). These receptor sequences come from a woman in her 30s with alopecia areata. Some clones in this sample may be carry-over from other donors' samples. Each CDR3 is given with its conserved first and last residue. D genes are given only for firm matches. Part of the rows lack a size; the others show once, few, many or a class for expanded clones.

NA,many,TRBV7-7,TRBJ2-5,CASSSTGQETQYF,TGTGCCAGCAGCTCCACAGGGCAGGAGACCCAGTACTTC
NA,few,TRBV19,TRBJ1-1,CASIPGRGLSNTEAFF,TGTGCCAGTATACCTGGTAGGGGACTTTCGAACACTGAAGCTTTCTTT
TRBD2,NA,TRBV6-2/TRBV6-3,TRBJ2-1,CASSYPWTSGPPGQFF,TGTGCCAGCAGTTATCCCTGGACTAGCGGGCCCCCAGGGCAGTTCTTC
TRBD1,few,TRBV4-3,TRBJ2-3,CASSKSGQGKDTQYF,TGCGCCAGCAGCAAATCTGGACAGGGGAAAGATACGCAGTATTTT
NA,NA,TRBV6-1,TRBJ1-2,CASSAEINYGYTF,TGTGCCAGCAGTGCGGAGATTAACTATGGCTACACCTTC
TRBD1,many,TRBV30,TRBJ1-3,CAWGQGAGNTIYF,TGTGCCTGGGGACAGGGGGCTGGAAACACCATATATTTT
NA,few,TRBV6-2/TRBV6-3,TRBJ2-1,CASTDRQEILDEQFF,TGTGCCAGCACGGATCGACAGGAGATACTCGATGAGCAGTTCTTC
TRBD2,many,TRBV18,TRBJ2-1,CASSPSSGSSYNEQFF,TGTGCCAGCTCACCATCTAGCGGGAGTTCCTACAATGAGCAGTTCTTC
TRBD1,NA,TRBV20-1,TRBJ2-3,CSAQQGGRQYF,TGCAGTGCTCAACAGGGGGGACGGCAGTATTTT
TRBD1,NA,TRBV6-5,TRBJ2-7,CASSRGQGGYEQYF,TGTGCCAGCAGCCGTGGACAGGGCGGCTACGAGCAGTACTTC
NA,NA,TRBV29-1,TRBJ1-1,CSATKDLNTEAFF,TGCAGCGCTACCAAGGATCTGAACACTGAAGCTTTCTTT
NA,many,TRBV5-4,TRBJ1-1,CASSLGEGTEAFF,TGTGCCAGCAGCTTGGGCGAGGGGACTGAAGCTTTCTTT
NA,few,TRBV7-3,TRBJ2-2,CASSPSTGELFF,TGTGCCAGCAGCCCCAGCACCGGGGAGCTGTTTTTT
TRBD1,few,TRBV29-1,TRBJ2-5,CSVAGGQGDEETQYF,TGCAGCGTTGCAGGGGGACAGGGCGATGAAGAGACCCAGTACTTC
TRBD1,NA,TRBV20-1,TRBJ2-7,CSAPDREGYYEQYF,TGCAGTGCTCCTGACAGGGAAGGATACTACGAGCAGTACTTC
NA,many,TRBV9,TRBJ1-1,CASSVDPGHQNTEAFF,TGTGCCAGCAGCGTAGATCCGGGACACCAGAACACTGAAGCTTTCTTT
NA,few,TRBV9,TRBJ1-2,CASSAQGNNYGYTF,TGTGCCAGCAGCGCGCAGGGGAACAACTATGGCTACACCTTC
NA,once,TRBV6-6,TRBJ2-3,CASSELATTQYF,TGTGCCAGCAGTGAACTAGCAACTACGCAGTATTTT
NA,NA,TRBV28,TRBJ2-4,CASGEGPKNIQYF,TGTGCCAGCGGGGAAGGGCCCAAAAACATTCAGTACTTC
TRBD1,NA,TRBV5-1,TRBJ1-1,CASSLAGTGKFTEAFF,TGCGCCAGCAGCTTGGCGGGGACAGGGAAATTCACTGAAGCTTTCTTT
NA,few,TRBV28,TRBJ2-3,CASSLVPTDTQYF,TGTGCCAGCAGTTTAGTTCCCACAGATACGCAGTATTTT
TRBD1,few,TRBV25-1,TRBJ2-3,CASGGQGKDTQYF,TGTGCCAGCGGGGGACAGGGGAAAGATACGCAGTATTTT
TRBD2,many,TRBV12-3/TRBV12-4,TRBJ2-3,CASSQIRGGTSTDTQYF,TGTGCCAGCAGTCAAATACGGGGGGGGACTAGCACAGATACGCAGTATTTT
NA,many,TRBV29-1,TRBJ1-1,CSVGGGGLNTEAFF,TGCAGCGTCGGAGGAGGGGGATTGAACACTGAAGCTTTCTTT
NA,NA,TRBV21-1,TRBJ1-1,CASSMDTENTEAFF,TGTGCCAGCAGCATGGACACTGAGAACACTGAAGCTTTCTTT
TRBD2,few,TRBV5-1,TRBJ2-1,CASSLAGATYNEQFF,TGCGCCAGCAGCTTAGCGGGGGCGACCTACAATGAGCAGTTCTTC
NA,once,TRBV29-1,TRBJ2-5,CSIGGLNSGETQYF,TGCAGCATTGGAGGACTAAATAGTGGAGAGACCCAGTACTTC
TRBD2,NA,TRBV20-1,TRBJ2-7,CSARAGFSYEQYF,TGCAGTGCCCGAGCGGGATTCTCCTACGAGCAGTACTTC
TRBD2,few,TRBV7-6,TRBJ2-1,CASSSLAGENEQFF,TGTGCCAGCAGCTCCTTAGCGGGAGAAAATGAGCAGTTCTTC
NA,NA,TRBV6-5,TRBJ1-1,CACSYAHGARAFF,TGTGCCTGCAGTTACGCTCATGGGGCCCGAGCTTTCTTT
TRBD2,NA,TRBV11-2,TRBJ2-3,CASSPRGGPDTQYF,TGTGCCAGCAGCCCGCGGGGGGGCCCAGATACGCAGTATTTT
NA,few,TRBV5-1,TRBJ1-1,CASSSPGGTEAFF,TGCGCCAGCAGCTCCCCCGGGGGCACTGAAGCTTTCTTT
NA,NA,TRBV6-2/TRBV6-3,TRBJ2-1,CASSYETSSDSYNEQFF,TGTGCCAGCAGTTACGAGACTAGTTCGGACTCCTACAATGAGCAGTTCTTC
TRBD2,once,TRBV5-1,TRBJ2-3,CASSSGLVSTDTQYF,TGCGCCAGCAGCTCCGGACTAGTTTCCACAGATACGCAGTATTTT
NA,NA,TRBV11-2,TRBJ2-1,CASSLDVRMVAKSQNEQFF,TGTGCCAGCAGCTTAGACGTAAGAATGGTTGCCAAAAGCCAAAATGAGCAGTTCTTC
NA,NA,TRBV2,TRBJ1-4,CANNGGPAYNEKLFF,TGTGCCAACAATGGAGGTCCCGCCTATAATGAAAAACTGTTTTTT
TRBD1,many,TRBV18,TRBJ1-2,CASSSGTDYGYTF,TGTGCCAGCTCATCCGGGACAGACTATGGCTACACCTTC
TRBD1,medium-sized,TRBV29-1,TRBJ2-6,CSVATGGAGANVLTF,TGCAGCGTAGCAACAGGGGGCGCTGGGGCCAACGTCCTGACTTTC
TRBD2,NA,TRBV9,TRBJ2-1,CASSVVPGTSGKGSYNEQFF,TGTGCCAGCAGCGTAGTACCCGGGACTAGCGGGAAGGGCTCCTACAATGAGCAGTTCTTC
NA,few,TRBV5-1,TRBJ2-5,CASSLGAEETQYF,TGCGCCAGCAGCTTGGGGGCAGAAGAGACCCAGTACTTC
TRBD2,few,TRBV20-1,TRBJ2-5,CSARGPVAGGEETQYF,TGCAGTGCTAGAGGCCCGGTAGCGGGGGGAGAAGAGACCCAGTACTTC
TRBD1,few,TRBV5-1,TRBJ2-7,CASSLGGTVSSYEQYF,TGCGCCAGCAGCTTGGGAGGGACAGTGAGCTCCTACGAGCAGTACTTC
NA,NA,TRBV6-2/TRBV6-3,TRBJ2-3,CASSYQGVTDTQYF,TGTGCCAGCAGTTATCAGGGAGTCACAGATACGCAGTATTTT
TRBD1,many,TRBV18,TRBJ1-1,CASSPQTGATGTEAFF,TGTGCCAGCTCACCCCAGACAGGGGCCACGGGGACTGAAGCTTTCTTT
TRBD1,many,TRBV3-1,TRBJ1-1,CASSYRDRGMAFF,TGTGCCAGCAGCTACCGGGACAGGGGAATGGCTTTCTTT
NA,few,TRBV10-3,TRBJ2-2,CAIKSLWGTGELFF,TGTGCCATCAAATCCCTCTGGGGCACCGGGGAGCTGTTTTTT
NA,few,TRBV29-1,TRBJ2-7,CSVEAGTAAPRDF,TGCAGCGTTGAAGCTGGGACCGCGGCCCCCAGGGACTTC
TRBD1,few,TRBV10-3,TRBJ1-2,CAISGQGSKVSGYTF,TGTGCCATCAGTGGACAGGGGTCGAAGGTCTCTGGCTACACCTTC
NA,many,TRBV4-3,TRBJ2-5,CASSQDARGWTQYF,TGCGCCAGCAGCCAAGATGCCAGGGGATGGACCCAGTACTTC